This T cell receptor (beta chain) was captured in a study of T cells in Graves' hyperthyroidism and ophthalmopathy. Amplification of TCR beta CDR3 regions used RNA as the template. RT-PCR in the first round (using the HTBI primer set) targeted the TCR CDR3. Each CDR3 protein is one row after TCRdb ran MiXCR on the multiplex PCR reads. The sample lists about 250,000 distinct CDR3 sequences, 22% seen once, with around 64% in the top ten. Study-level results: Ophthalmopathy was model-predicted a median around 6.7 months pre-onset. Expanded thyroid clonotypes (above 0.001) were mostly also found in blood. A model using 13 V-J features told ophthalmopathy apart from stable hyperthyroidism.

Germline-derived CDR1 and CDR2 are MDHEN and SYDVKM. This CDR3 has 16 amino acids. V lost 2 bases and J 1 base, leaving 15 bases between the germline ends. A Clinical Activity Score of at least 3, a NOSPECS grade of at least 4 and a duration under 3 months were recorded in the ophthalmopathy patients. Ten or more counts support this clonotype. Its target is not known. The chain combines TRBV28 with TRBJ2-7; D possibly uses TRBD1 or TRBD2 (6 bases each). This sequence originates from a man between 25 and 39 years old with Graves' ophthalmopathy. Input material: blood. The CDR3 loop is CASSLHDRRVSYEQYF. In DNA form, the CDR3 reads TGTGCCAGCAGTTTACACGACAGGAGGGTTTCCTACGAGCAGTACTTC.